What follows are 16 T cell receptor beta chains derived from one specimen sequenced in a study of T cell responses to AZD1222 COVID-19 vaccine. The method was immunoSEQ multiplex PCR; TCRdb's version includes in-frame clones alone and lacks a portion of them. The table lists approximately 160,000 clones, about 90% of them singletons. The sequencing used peripheral blood, collected 28 days after the second AZD1222 dose. Receptors originate from an adult who received the AZD1222 COVID-19 vaccine.

The chain couples TRBV15 to TRBJ2-4, with D unresolved. The CDR3 totals 18 residues. With 5 bases removed from V and 0 bases from J, the gap between germline ends came to 20 bases. Germline V lookup: CDR1 LNHNV, CDR2 YYDKDF (reference sequence). CDR3 in amino acids: CATSPFGAAEVAKNIQYF. As DNA, the CDR3 is TGTGCCACCAGCCCCTTTGGTGCGGCAGAAGTAGCCAAAAACATTCAGTACTTC.

This rearrangement joins TRBV7-8 to TRBJ2-5; D may be TRBD1 or TRBD2 (5 bases each). The CDR3 consists of 14 residues. V was clipped by 6 bases and J by 3 bases, with 14 bases between them. Germline CDR1 SGHVS, CDR2 FQNEAQ. This CDR3 is CASSPWGLEETQYF. CDR3 in DNA: TGTGCCAGCAGTCCTTGGGGGTTGGAAGAGACCCAGTACTTC. The full variable domain, rest sourced from reference TRBV7-8 and TRBJ2-5, is GAGVSQSPRYKVAKRGQDVALRCDPISGHVSLFWYQQALGQGPEFLTYFQNEAQLDKSGLPSDRFFAERPEGSVSTLKIQRTQQEDSAVYLCASSPWGLEETQYFGPGTRLLVL.

The chain has TRBV6-5 and TRBJ1-6; D unresolved. With 6 bases removed from V and 9 bases from J, the gap between germline ends came to 18 bases. Per germline, CDR1 MNHEY and CDR2 SVGAGI. CDR3 size: 15 residues. In DNA, the CDR3 is TGTGCCAGCAGCCAGGACCCTGGTAGTGGTTCACCCCTCCACTTT. Its protein is CASSQDPGSGSPLHF.

In its sample, this clone was seen once. As DNA, the CDR3 is TGCGCCAGCAGCTGGGGACGGAATTCACCCCTCCACTTT. Translating it yields CASSWGRNSPLHF. The chain recombines TRBV5-1 with TRBJ1-6, with a possible D match to TRBD1 (5 bases). V was cut by 3 bases and J by 7 bases, with 8 bases left in between. CDR1 and CDR2 from the germline V gene are SGHRS and YFSETQ. This CDR3 has 13 residues.

The rearrangement links TRBV30 to TRBJ1-2; no clear D gene. V was shortened by 0 bases and J by 6 bases, with 5 bases between the two germline ends. Germline V gives CDR1 GTSNPN, CDR2 SVGIG (reference sequence). The CDR3 is made up of 11 amino acids. The CDR3 sequence: CAWSVGHGYTF. In DNA form, the CDR3 reads TGTGCCTGGAGTGTAGGCCATGGCTACACCTTC.

The genes are TRBV5-1 and TRBJ1-1, with D unclear. The germline V and J ends were trimmed by 1 base and 3 bases, with 10 bases remaining between them. Germline values: CDR1 SGHRS, CDR2 YFSETQ. This CDR3 is built from 14 residues. The CDR3: CASSLSGGDTEAFF. In nucleotides, the CDR3 is TGCGCCAGCAGCTTGTCCGGCGGGGACACTGAAGCTTTCTTT.

The chain employs TRBV6-5 and TRBJ2-3; 11 bases are a match to TRBD2. V was clipped by 7 bases and J by 7 bases; unmatched bases: 10. Germline CDR1 MNHEY, CDR2 SVGAGI. The CDR3 is 15 residues long. As DNA, the CDR3 is TGTGCCAGCACCGAGGGTGGGACTAGCGGATATACGCAGTATTTT. Its translation is CASTEGGTSGYTQYF.

The chain employs TRBV5-4 and TRBJ1-6; D remains ambiguous. CDR3 length: 12 amino acids. CDR1 is SGHNT and CDR2 is YYREEE in the germline V gene (reference sequence). The ends were cut back, 3 bases at V and 10 bases at J, with 8 bases in the middle. The CDR3 DNA reads as TGTGCCAGCAGCTGGACGGACTCACCCCTCCACTTT. As protein: CASSWTDSPLHF. Supplemented by reference TRBV5-4 and TRBJ1-6, the full variable domain reads ETGVTQSPTHLIKTRGQQVTLRCSSQSGHNTVSWYQQALGQGPQFIFQYYREEENGRGNFPPRFSGLQFPNYSSELNVNALELDDSALYLCASSWTDSPLHFGNGTRLTVT.

V is TRBV11-3 and J is TRBJ2-1; TRBD2 matches 8 bases. The V gene's germline CDR1 is SGHNT and CDR2 YENEEA. The trim removed 4 bases at V and 0 bases at J, leaving 8 bases unmatched. The length of the CDR3 is 17 residues. CDR3 DNA: TGTGCCAGCAGCTGGGGCGGGGGGCCTAACTCCTACAATGAGCAGTTCTTC. The encoded protein is CASSWGGGPNSYNEQFF. Filled out from reference TRBV11-3 and TRBJ2-1, the complete variable domain reads EAGVVQSPRYKIIEKKQPVAFWCNPISGHNTLYWYLQNLGQGPELLIRYENEEAVDDSQLPKDRFSAERLKGVDSTLKIQPAELGDSAVYLCASSWGGGPNSYNEQFFGPGTRLTVL.

The V and J genes are TRBV5-1 and TRBJ1-2, with a weak D call TRBD1 (6 bases). The CDR3 totals 14 residues. V was trimmed by 3 bases and J by 4 bases, leaving 13 bases between them. Germline V gene lookup returns CDR1 SGHRS and CDR2 YFSETQ. CDR3 residues: CASSSRGLSYGYTF. In DNA, the CDR3 is TGCGCCAGCAGCTCCAGGGGATTGAGCTATGGCTACACCTTC. Supplemented by reference TRBV5-1 and TRBJ1-2, the full variable domain reads KAGVTQTPRYLIKTRGQQVTLSCSPISGHRSVSWYQQTPGQGLQFLFEYFSETQRNKGNFPGRFSGRQFSNSRSEMNVSTLELGDSALYLCASSSRGLSYGYTFGSGTRLTVV.

This chain uses TRBV5-1 with TRBJ2-1; D may be TRBD1 (6 bases). Germline CDR1 reads SGHRS; CDR2 reads YFSETQ. Trimming cost V 0 bases and J 5 bases, with 6 bases left between them. The CDR3 covers 13 residues. The CDR3 region is CASSLGDNNEQFF. The CDR3 bases are TGCGCCAGCAGCTTGGGGGACAACAATGAGCAGTTCTTC.

This chain joins TRBV7-3 and TRBJ1-6; no reliable D call. The ends were cut back, 5 bases at V and 6 bases at J, with 8 bases in the middle. Germline V gene sequence: CDR1 SGHTA, CDR2 FQGTGA. The length of the CDR3 is 13 residues. In DNA, the CDR3 is TGTGCCAGCAGCACCGACGGTAATTCACCCCTCCACTTT. Amino acids: CASSTDGNSPLHF.

This clone was counted once. The chain joins TRBV6-5 to TRBJ2-1; 12 positions agree with TRBD2. The CDR3 loop spans 13 amino acids. Germline CDR1 is MNHEY and CDR2 is SVGAGI. J lost 9 bases, V lost 4 bases, and 1 base had no gene match. The CDR3 here is CASSLLAGGEQFF. DNA for the CDR3: TGTGCCAGCAGTTTACTAGCGGGGGGTGAGCAGTTCTTC.

V is TRBV5-1 and J is TRBJ2-2; D is ambiguous. This CDR3 spans 11 amino acids. Germline V CDR1 and CDR2: SGHRS, YFSETQ. The V end lost 3 bases, the J end lost 3 bases, and 0 bases lay between the germline ends. DNA of the CDR3: TGCGCCAGCAGCTACACCGGGGAGCTGTTTTTT. As protein: CASSYTGELFF.

This clone was seen a few times. The rearrangement uses TRBV15 and TRBJ1-1, with D uncertain. Per the germline V gene, CDR1 is LNHNV and CDR2 is YYDKDF (reference sequence). Trimming stripped 0 bases from V and 3 bases from J, with 5 bases between. The CDR3 sequence is 13 residues long. CDR3 region: CATSRDSHTEAFF. The CDR3 coding sequence is TGTGCCACCAGCAGAGATTCCCACACTGAAGCTTTCTTT.

Only a few counts were recorded for this clone. The V call is TRBV18, the J call TRBJ1-2; 10 bases are a match to TRBD1. This CDR3 has 15 amino acids. With V trimmed by 3 bases and J by 3 bases, 4 bases remained unmatched. The V gene's germline CDR1 is KGHSH and CDR2 LQKENI. The CDR3 is CASSPDRGGDYGYTF. The DNA of the CDR3 is TGTGCCAGCTCACCGGACAGGGGGGGAGACTATGGCTACACCTTC. Filled out from reference TRBV18 and TRBJ1-2, the complete variable domain reads NAGVMQNPRHLVRRRGQEARLRCSPMKGHSHVYWYRQLPEEGLKFMVYLQKENIIDESGMPKERFSAEFPKEGPSILRIQQVVRGDSAAYFCASSPDRGGDYGYTFGSGTRLTVV.